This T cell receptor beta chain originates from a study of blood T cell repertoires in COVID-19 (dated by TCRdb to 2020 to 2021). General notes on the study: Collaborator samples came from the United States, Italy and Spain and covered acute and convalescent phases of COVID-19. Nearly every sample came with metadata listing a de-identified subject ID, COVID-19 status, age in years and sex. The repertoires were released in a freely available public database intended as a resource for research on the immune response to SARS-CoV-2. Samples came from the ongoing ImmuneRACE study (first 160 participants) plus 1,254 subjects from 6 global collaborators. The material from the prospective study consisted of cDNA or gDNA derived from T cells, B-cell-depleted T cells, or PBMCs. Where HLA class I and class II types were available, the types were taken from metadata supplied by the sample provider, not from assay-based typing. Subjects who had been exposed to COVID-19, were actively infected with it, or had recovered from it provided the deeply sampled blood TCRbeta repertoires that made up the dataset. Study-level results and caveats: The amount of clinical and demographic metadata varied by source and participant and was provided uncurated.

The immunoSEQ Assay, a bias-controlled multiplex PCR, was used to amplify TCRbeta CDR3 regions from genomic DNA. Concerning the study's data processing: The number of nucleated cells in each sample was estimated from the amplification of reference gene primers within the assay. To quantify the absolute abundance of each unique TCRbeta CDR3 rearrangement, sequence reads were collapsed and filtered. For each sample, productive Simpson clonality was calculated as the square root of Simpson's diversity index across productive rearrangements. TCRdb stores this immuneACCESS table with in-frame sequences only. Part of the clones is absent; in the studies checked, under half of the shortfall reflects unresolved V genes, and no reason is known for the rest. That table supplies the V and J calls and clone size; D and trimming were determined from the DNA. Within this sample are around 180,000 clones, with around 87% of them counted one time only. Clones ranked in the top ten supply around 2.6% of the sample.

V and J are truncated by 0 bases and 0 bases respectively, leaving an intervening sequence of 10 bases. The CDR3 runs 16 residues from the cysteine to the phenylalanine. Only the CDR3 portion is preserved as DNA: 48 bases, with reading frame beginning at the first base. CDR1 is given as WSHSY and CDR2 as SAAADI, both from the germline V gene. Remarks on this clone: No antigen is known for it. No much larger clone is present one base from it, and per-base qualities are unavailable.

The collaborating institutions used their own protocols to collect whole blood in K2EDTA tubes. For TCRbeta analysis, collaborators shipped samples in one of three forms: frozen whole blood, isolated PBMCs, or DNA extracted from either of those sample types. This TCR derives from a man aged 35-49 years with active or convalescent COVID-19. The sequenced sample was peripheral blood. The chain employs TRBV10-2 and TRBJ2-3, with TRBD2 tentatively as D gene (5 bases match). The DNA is TGCGCCAGCAGTGAGTCGGCGGGCCTCAGCACAGATACGCAGTATTTT. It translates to CASSESAGLSTDTQYF.